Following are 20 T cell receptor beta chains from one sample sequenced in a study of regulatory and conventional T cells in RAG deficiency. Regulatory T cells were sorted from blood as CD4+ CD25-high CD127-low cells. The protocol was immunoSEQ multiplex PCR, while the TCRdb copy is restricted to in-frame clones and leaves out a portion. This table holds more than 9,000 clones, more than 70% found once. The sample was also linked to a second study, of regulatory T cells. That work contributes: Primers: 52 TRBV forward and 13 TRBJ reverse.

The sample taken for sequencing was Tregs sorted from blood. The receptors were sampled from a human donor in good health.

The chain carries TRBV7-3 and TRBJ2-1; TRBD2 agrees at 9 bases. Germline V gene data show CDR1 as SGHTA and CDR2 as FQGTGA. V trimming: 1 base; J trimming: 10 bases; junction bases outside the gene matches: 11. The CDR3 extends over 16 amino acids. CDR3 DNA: TGTGCCAGCAGCTTAAAGGGCGGACTAGCGAGTTTCGAGCAGTTCTTC. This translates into CASSLKGGLASFEQFF.

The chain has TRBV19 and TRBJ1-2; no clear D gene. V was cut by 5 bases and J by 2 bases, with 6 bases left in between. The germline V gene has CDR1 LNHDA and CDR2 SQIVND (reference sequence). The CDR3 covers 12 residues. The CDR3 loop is CASSSGNYGYTF. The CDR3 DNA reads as TGTGCCAGTAGTTCGGGAAACTATGGCTACACCTTC.

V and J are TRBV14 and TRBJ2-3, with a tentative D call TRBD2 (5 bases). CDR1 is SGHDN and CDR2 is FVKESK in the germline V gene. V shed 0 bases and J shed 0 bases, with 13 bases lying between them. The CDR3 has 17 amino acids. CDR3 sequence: CASSQDPRDSSTDTQYF. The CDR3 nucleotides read TGTGCCAGCAGCCAAGATCCTCGGGATTCTAGCACAGATACGCAGTATTTT.

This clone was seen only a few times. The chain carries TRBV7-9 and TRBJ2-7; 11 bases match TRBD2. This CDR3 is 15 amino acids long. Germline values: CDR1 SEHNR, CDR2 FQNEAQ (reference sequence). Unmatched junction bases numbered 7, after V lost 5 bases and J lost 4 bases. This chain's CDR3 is CASSPRASGGYEQYF. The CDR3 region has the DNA TGTGCCAGCAGCCCTAGGGCTAGCGGGGGGTACGAGCAGTACTTC.

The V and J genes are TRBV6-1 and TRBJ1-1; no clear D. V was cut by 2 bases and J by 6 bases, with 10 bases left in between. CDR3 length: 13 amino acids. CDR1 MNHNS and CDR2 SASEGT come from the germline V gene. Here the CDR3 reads CASSELRASEAFF. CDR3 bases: TGTGCCAGCAGTGAACTAAGGGCCTCTGAAGCTTTCTTT.

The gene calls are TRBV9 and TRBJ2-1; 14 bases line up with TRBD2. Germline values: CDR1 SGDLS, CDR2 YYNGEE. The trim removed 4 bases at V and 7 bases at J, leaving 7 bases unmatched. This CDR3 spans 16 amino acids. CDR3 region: CASSPPGLAGVNEQFF. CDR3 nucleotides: TGTGCCAGCAGCCCACCGGGACTAGCGGGAGTAAATGAGCAGTTCTTC.

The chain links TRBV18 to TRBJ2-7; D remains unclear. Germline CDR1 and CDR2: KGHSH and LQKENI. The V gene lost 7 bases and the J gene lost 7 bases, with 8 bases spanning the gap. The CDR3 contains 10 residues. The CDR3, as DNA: TGTGCCAGCTGCCGTAGTGAGCAGTACTTC. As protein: CASCRSEQYF.

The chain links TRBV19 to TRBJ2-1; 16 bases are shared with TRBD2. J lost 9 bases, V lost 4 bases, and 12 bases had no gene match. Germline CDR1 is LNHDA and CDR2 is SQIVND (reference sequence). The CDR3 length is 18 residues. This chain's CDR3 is CASSTDIPGLAGGPEQFF. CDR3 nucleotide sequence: TGTGCCAGTAGTACCGACATTCCGGGACTAGCGGGGGGGCCTGAGCAGTTCTTC.

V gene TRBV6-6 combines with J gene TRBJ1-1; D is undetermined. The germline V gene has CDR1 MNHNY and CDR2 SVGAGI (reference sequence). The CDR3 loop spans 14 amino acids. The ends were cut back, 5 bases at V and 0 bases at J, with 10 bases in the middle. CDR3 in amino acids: CASSNGVLNTEAFF. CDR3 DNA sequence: TGTGCCAGCAGTAACGGGGTATTGAACACTGAAGCTTTCTTT.

In DNA, the CDR3 is TGCGCCAGCAGCGAGCCGGGCCCAGGACACAATGAGCAGTTCTTC. Translating gives CASSEPGPGHNEQFF. The chain couples TRBV5-1 to TRBJ2-1; no definite D call. Germline loops: CDR1 SGHRS, CDR2 YFSETQ. V shed 4 bases and J shed 5 bases, with 16 bases lying between them. The CDR3 is made up of 15 amino acids.

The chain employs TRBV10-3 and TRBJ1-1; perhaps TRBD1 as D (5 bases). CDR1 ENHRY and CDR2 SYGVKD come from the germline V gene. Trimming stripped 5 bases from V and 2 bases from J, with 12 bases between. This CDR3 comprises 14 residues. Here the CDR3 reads CAISSLGVNTEAFF. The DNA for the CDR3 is TGTGCCATCAGTAGTCTAGGGGTAAACACTGAAGCTTTCTTT.

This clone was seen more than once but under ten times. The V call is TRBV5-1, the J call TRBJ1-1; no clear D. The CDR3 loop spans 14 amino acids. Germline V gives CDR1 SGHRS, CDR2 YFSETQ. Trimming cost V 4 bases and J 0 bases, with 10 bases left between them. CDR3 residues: CASSLYIMNTEAFF. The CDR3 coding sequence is TGCGCCAGCAGCCTCTACATCATGAACACTGAAGCTTTCTTT.

This chain's CDR3 is CASSFVPGGENEQFF. CDR3 nucleotides: TGTGCCAGCAGCTTTGTTCCGGGAGGAGAGAATGAGCAGTTCTTC. This chain links TRBV7-8 with TRBJ2-1; TRBD2 agrees at 7 bases. CDR3 length: 15 amino acids. Trimming removed 3 bases from V and 7 bases from J; junction bases left unmatched: 9. Germline V CDR1 and CDR2: SGHVS, FQNEAQ.

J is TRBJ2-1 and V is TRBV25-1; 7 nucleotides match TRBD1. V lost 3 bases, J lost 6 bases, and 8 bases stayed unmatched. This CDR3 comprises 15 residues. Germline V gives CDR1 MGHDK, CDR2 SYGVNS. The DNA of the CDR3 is TGTGCCAGCAGTGACCGACAGGGAACCCTCAATGAGCAGTTCTTC. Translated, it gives CASSDRQGTLNEQFF.

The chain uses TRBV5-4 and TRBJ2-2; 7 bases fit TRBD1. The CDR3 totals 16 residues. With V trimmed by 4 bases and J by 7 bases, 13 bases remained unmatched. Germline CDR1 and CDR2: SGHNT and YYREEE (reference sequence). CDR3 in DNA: TGTGCCAGCAGCCTCTCCGGACAGGCACGGGACGGGGAGCTGTTTTTT. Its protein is CASSLSGQARDGELFF. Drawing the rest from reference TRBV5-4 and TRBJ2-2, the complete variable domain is ETGVTQSPTHLIKTRGQQVTLRCSSQSGHNTVSWYQQALGQGPQFIFQYYREEENGRGNFPPRFSGLQFPNYSSELNVNALELDDSALYLCASSLSGQARDGELFFGEGSRLTVL.

The CDR3 loop reads CASTQGASNQPQHF. DNA of the CDR3: TGTGCCAGCACGCAGGGTGCGAGCAATCAGCCCCAGCATTTT. This chain joins TRBV6-1 and TRBJ1-5; tentative D call: TRBD1 (5 bases). The germline V and J ends were trimmed by 7 bases and 1 base, with 11 bases remaining between them. Per the germline V gene, CDR1 is MNHNS and CDR2 is SASEGT. CDR3 size: 14 residues.

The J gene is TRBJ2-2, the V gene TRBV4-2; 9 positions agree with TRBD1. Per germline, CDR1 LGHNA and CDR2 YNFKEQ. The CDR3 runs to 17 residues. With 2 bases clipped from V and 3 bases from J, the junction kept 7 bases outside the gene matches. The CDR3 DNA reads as TGTGCCAGCAGCCAACTACAGGGGGCAAAAGACACCGGGGAGCTGTTTTTT. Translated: CASSQLQGAKDTGELFF.

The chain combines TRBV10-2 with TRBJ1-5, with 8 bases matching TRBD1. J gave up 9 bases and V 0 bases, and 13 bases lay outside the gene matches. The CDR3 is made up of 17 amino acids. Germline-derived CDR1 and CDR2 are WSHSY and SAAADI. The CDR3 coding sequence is TGCGCCAGCAGTGAGTCGACGCTTGGACAGGGATCTTGGCCCCAGCATTTT. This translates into CASSESTLGQGSWPQHF.

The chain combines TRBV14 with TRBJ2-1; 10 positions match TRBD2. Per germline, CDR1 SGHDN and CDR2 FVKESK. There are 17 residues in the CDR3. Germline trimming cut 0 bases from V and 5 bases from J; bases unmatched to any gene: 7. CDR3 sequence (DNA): TGTGCCAGCAGCCAAGATAGTCGGACTAGCGGCAACAATGAGCAGTTCTTC. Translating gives CASSQDSRTSGNNEQFF.

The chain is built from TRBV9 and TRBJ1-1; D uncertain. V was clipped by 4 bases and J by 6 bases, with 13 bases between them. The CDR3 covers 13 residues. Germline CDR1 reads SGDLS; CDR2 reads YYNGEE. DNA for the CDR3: TGTGCCAGCAGCAATACCTTGGGGTCTGAAGCTTTCTTT. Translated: CASSNTLGSEAFF.